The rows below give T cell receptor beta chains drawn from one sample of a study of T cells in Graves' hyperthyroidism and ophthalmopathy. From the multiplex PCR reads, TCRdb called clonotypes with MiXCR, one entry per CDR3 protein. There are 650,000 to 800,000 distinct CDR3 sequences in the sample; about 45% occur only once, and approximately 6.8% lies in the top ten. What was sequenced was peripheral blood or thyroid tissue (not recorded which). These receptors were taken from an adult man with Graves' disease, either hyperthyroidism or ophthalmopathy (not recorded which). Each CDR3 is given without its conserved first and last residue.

ASSWTDLNYGYT	TRBV12-3/TRBV12-4	TRBJ1-2
ASSYSLASAETQY	TRBV6-6	TRBJ2-5
ASSGDRGQQETQY	TRBV7-7	TRBJ2-5
SARGTSGSRETQY	TRBV20-1	TRBJ2-5
ASGTGFNTEAF	TRBV7-8	TRBJ1-1
ASGGQLSGYT	TRBV10-3	TRBJ1-2
AISAAGSYGYT	TRBV10-3	TRBJ1-2
SARQDMNTEAF	TRBV29-1	TRBJ1-1
ASSLMAGDTGELF	TRBV7-2	TRBJ2-2
ASRTGTYLGTQY	TRBV2	TRBJ2-5
ASSGPDRAYEQY	TRBV7-3	TRBJ2-7
ASSQDGRTTEAF	TRBV7-8	TRBJ1-1
SVEPPGTGVTEAF	TRBV29-1	TRBJ1-1
ASSLGRPGQGETQY	TRBV7-9	TRBJ2-5
SVPGQGAYEQY	TRBV29-1	TRBJ2-7
ASSLEIARVNSPLH	TRBV5-1	TRBJ1-6
AGRRVLPEEKLF	TRBV7-9	TRBJ1-4
ASSLEGGLAGAQETQY	TRBV7-8	TRBJ2-5
ATSGETNYGYT	TRBV24-1	TRBJ1-2
AWRQGSNQPQH	TRBV25-1	TRBJ1-5
ASSLSGTGEQF	TRBV7-9	TRBJ2-1
ASSLDGQGEKLF	TRBV11-2	TRBJ1-4